This TCR beta chain appears in the sequencing data of a study of blood T cells in healthy people across ages. Study-wide points: Higher diversity and more naive CD4+ cells were features of long-lived donors, compared to aged donors.

The sample holds many counts of this clonotype. Its antigen is unknown. The authors ran a second PCR of roughly 6 to 12 cycles using a sample-barcoded 5' primer and a J-beta primer mix. Unique molecular identifiers of 12 random nucleotides labeled each cDNA. TCRdb re-called the 5' RACE reads with MiXCR, one entry per CDR3 protein. The table includes 850,000 to 950,000 distinct CDR3 sequences, more than 25% detected once. Per sample, extraction of total RNA gave at least 5.5 micrograms in every case. The J segment lost 6 bases and the V segment lost 3 bases, leaving 11 bases of the junction unmatched. CDR1 is SGHTA and CDR2 is FQGNSA in the germline V gene. This CDR3 is built from 16 residues.

The TCR originated in an elderly woman in good health. The specimen sequenced was blood. The chain recombines TRBV7-2 with TRBJ1-2, with TRBD1 matching 9 bases. The CDR3 spells CASSFPSTGGNNGYTF. DNA of the CDR3: TGTGCCAGCAGCTTTCCCTCGACAGGGGGGAATAATGGCTACACCTTC.